This is a list of T cell receptor beta chains from one sample in a study of shared clonotypes between healthy human individuals. Some clones are missing from TCRdb's copy, which holds only in-frame ones; the method was immunoSEQ multiplex PCR. The sample lists 1,100,000 or so clones, about 80% seen once, with approximately 0.56% in the top ten. Sequenced input: memory CD4+ T cells from PBMCs. The source of these receptors is a man between 18 and 29 years old in good health. Some clones in this sample may be carry-over from other donors' samples. Each CDR3 is given with its conserved first and last residue. D genes are given only for firm matches. Some rows have no size entry. The others give once, few or many, or a class for an expanded clone.

TRBJ2-3,TRBV27,NA,NA,TGTGCCAGCAGATATACAGAGGGAGACACAGATACGCAGTATTTT,CASRYTEGDTDTQYF
TRBJ1-1,TRBV10-1,TRBD1,NA,TGCGCCAGCAGCCCCAGACAGGGCGGTGAAGCTTTCTTT,CASSPRQGGEAFF
TRBJ2-5,TRBV7-2,NA,few,TGTGCCAGCAGCTTAGGGCGCGGGGTCACCCTCGGGGAGACCCAGTACTTC,CASSLGRGVTLGETQYF
TRBJ1-2,TRBV15,NA,once,TGTGCCACCAGCAGAGGTGGACTCCAATGGGAGAGTTACACCTTC,CATSRGGLQWESYTF
TRBJ2-1,TRBV18,TRBD2,NA,TGTGCCAGCTCACCACCGGGACTAGCGGGATCGATCCATGAGCAGTTCTTC,CASSPPGLAGSIHEQFF
TRBJ2-2,TRBV7-9,NA,NA,TGTGCCAGCAGCTTCTGGGGGACCGGGGAGCTGTTTTTT,CASSFWGTGELFF
TRBJ2-7,TRBV18,TRBD1,NA,TGTGCCAGCTCACCGGGACAGGGGGCGCGCGAGCAGTACTTC,CASSPGQGAREQYF
TRBJ2-1,TRBV7-2,NA,NA,TGTGCCAGCAGCAGAGGACCGAGCTCCTACAATGAGCAGTTCTTC,CASSRGPSSYNEQFF
TRBJ2-3,TRBV18,NA,NA,TGTGCCAGCTCACGGGGGGACACAGATACGCAGTATTTT,CASSRGDTDTQYF
TRBJ2-1,TRBV29-1,TRBD1,NA,TGCAGCGTGGGGATGGACAGGTCCTACAATGAGCAGTTCTTC,CSVGMDRSYNEQFF
TRBJ1-5,TRBV7-9,NA,NA,TGTGCCAGCAGCTTATTGGATGGGAATCAGCCCCAGCATTTT,CASSLLDGNQPQHF
TRBJ2-3,TRBV5-8,NA,NA,TGTGCCAGCAGTTCTGGACAGCTTAGCACAGATACGCAGTATTTT,CASSSGQLSTDTQYF
TRBJ2-7,TRBV2,TRBD1,NA,TGTGCCAGCAGTGAGAGGACAGGGGGCGCGTCCTACGAGCAGTACTTC,CASSERTGGASYEQYF
TRBJ2-7,TRBV5-3,NA,few,TGTGCCAGAAGCCTTCGGGCGGGACCCTACGAGCAGTACTTC,CARSLRAGPYEQYF
TRBJ2-2,TRBV5-4,TRBD2,few,TGTGCCAGCAGCTTCGGGGGGGAGATGAACACCGGGGAGCTGTTTTTT,CASSFGGEMNTGELFF
TRBJ2-3,TRBV6-1,NA,NA,TGTGCCAGCTGGTTTGGGGGGTTTAGCACAGATACGCAGTATTTT,CASWFGGFSTDTQYF
TRBJ2-7,TRBV5-1,NA,once,TGCGCCAGCAGCTCTATAACTCGTTTCTCCTACGAGCAGTACTTC,CASSSITRFSYEQYF
TRBJ2-1,TRBV2,TRBD2,NA,TGTGCCAGCAGTGAACTAGCGGGAGTGGGCTACAATGAGCAGTTCTTC,CASSELAGVGYNEQFF
TRBJ1-1,TRBV5-1,TRBD1,NA,TGCGCCAGCAGCTTAGGGGGCGCAGGCACTGAAGCTTTCTTT,CASSLGGAGTEAFF
TRBJ2-7,TRBV7-9,NA,NA,TGTGCCAGCAGCTTAGCCGGCGGCAGGATCTACGAGCAGTACTTC,CASSLAGGRIYEQYF
TRBJ1-5,TRBV5-6,TRBD1,NA,TGTGCCAGCAGCTCCCATCCCCCAGAGACAGGGAGCAATCAGCCCCAGCATTTT,CASSSHPPETGSNQPQHF
TRBJ2-2,TRBV7-3,NA,NA,TGTGCCAGCAGCTCCCCCTTTCGGGGGCGGAACACCGGGGAGCTGTTTTTT,CASSSPFRGRNTGELFF
TRBJ1-4,TRBV6-6,NA,NA,TGTGCCAGCAGTGACCACAGGGAGGCGGATGAAAAACTGTTTTTT,CASSDHREADEKLFF
TRBJ2-5,TRBV7-9,TRBD1,NA,TGTGCCAGCAGCTTAGACGGACAGGCCCAGTACTTC,CASSLDGQAQYF
TRBJ2-2,TRBV19,NA,NA,TGTGCCACCAGACCGGGGGTCACCGGGGAGCTGTTTTTT,CATRPGVTGELFF
TRBJ1-1,TRBV28,NA,NA,TGTGCCAGCAGGCGACGTGAGAACACTGAAGCTTTCTTT,CASRRRENTEAFF
TRBJ2-7,TRBV6-5,TRBD1,NA,TGTGCCAGCAGTCCCGGGACAGGGGCCCTCGAGCAGTACTTC,CASSPGTGALEQYF
TRBJ2-7,TRBV4-2,TRBD2,once,TGTGCCAGCAGCCAAGGGGGACTAGCCGGTTTCGAGCAGTACTTC,CASSQGGLAGFEQYF
TRBJ2-3,TRBV5-6,TRBD2,NA,TGTGCCAGCAGCCTTAACGGGAGGGCCCGAGATACGCAGTATTTT,CASSLNGRARDTQYF
TRBJ1-3,TRBV30,NA,NA,TGTGCCTGTAGGACAGTGAGAGGAAACACCATATATTTT,CACRTVRGNTIYF
TRBJ2-7,TRBV27,TRBD2,NA,TGTGCCAGCAGTTTCCGGCGGGAGGCCTACGAGCAGTACTTC,CASSFRREAYEQYF
TRBJ2-7,TRBV6-6,NA,NA,TGTGCCGTTTCGATGGGACCTTACGAGCAGTACTTC,CAVSMGPYEQYF
TRBJ2-7,TRBV23-1,TRBD1,NA,TGCGCCAGCAGTCATCCGACAGGGGCTCACTACGAGCAGTACTTC,CASSHPTGAHYEQYF
TRBJ1-4,TRBV5-4,NA,NA,TGTGCCAGCAGCCCCGACAGCCCCACCAATGAAAAACTGTTTTTT,CASSPDSPTNEKLFF
TRBJ2-7,TRBV5-1,NA,NA,TGCGCCAGCAGCTTGTCAGGAGGCGAGCAGTACTTC,CASSLSGGEQYF
TRBJ1-4,TRBV5-5,NA,NA,TGTGCCAGCAGCCCCCGGGGGGAGGAAAAACTGTTTTTT,CASSPRGEEKLFF
TRBJ1-2,TRBV13,NA,few,TGTGCCAGCAGCTTAGGCAGCTATGGCTACACCTTC,CASSLGSYGYTF
TRBJ1-3,TRBV9,NA,NA,TGTGCCAGCAGCGTAGATCCATTCGGTGGAAACACCATATATTTT,CASSVDPFGGNTIYF
TRBJ1-1,TRBV2,NA,NA,TGTGCCAGCAGTGTTTCGGGGCGATTTGGTGGTACTGAAGCTTTCTTT,CASSVSGRFGGTEAFF
TRBJ2-1,TRBV11-2,TRBD2,NA,TGTGCCAGCAGCTTAGAGAGCGGGAGAAACAATGAGCAGTTCTTC,CASSLESGRNNEQFF
TRBJ2-1,TRBV7-3,TRBD2,NA,TGTGCCAGCAGCTCAATGGCTAGCGGTCCCAATGAGCAGTTCTTC,CASSSMASGPNEQFF